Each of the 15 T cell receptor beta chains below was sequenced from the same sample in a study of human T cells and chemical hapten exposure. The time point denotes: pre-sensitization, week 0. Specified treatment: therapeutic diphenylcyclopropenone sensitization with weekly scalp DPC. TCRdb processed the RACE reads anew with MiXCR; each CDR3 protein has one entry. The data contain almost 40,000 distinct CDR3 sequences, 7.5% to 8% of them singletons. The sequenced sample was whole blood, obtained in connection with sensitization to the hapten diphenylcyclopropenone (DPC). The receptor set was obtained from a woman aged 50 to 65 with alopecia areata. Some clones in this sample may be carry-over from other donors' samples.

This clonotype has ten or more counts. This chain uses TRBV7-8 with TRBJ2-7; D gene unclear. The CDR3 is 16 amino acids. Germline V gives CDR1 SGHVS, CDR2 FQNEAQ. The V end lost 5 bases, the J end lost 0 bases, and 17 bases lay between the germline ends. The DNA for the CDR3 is TGTGCCAGCAGCCTGTTGCTAGGGTATTCCTCCTACGAGCAGTACTTC. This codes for CASSLLLGYSSYEQYF.

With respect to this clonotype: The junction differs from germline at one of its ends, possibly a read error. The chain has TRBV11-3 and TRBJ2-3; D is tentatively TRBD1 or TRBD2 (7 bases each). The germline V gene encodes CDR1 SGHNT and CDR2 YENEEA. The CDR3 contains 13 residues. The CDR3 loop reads CTSSGTVQGAQYF. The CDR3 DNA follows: TGTACCAGCAGCGGGACCGTCCAGGGGGCGCAGTATTTT.

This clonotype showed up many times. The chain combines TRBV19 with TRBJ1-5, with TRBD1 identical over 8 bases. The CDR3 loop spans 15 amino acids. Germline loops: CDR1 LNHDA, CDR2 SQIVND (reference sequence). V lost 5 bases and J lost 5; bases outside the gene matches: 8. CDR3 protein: CASSGPGGSDQPQHF. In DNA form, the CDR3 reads TGTGCCAGTAGTGGACCAGGGGGCAGCGATCAGCCCCAGCATTTT.

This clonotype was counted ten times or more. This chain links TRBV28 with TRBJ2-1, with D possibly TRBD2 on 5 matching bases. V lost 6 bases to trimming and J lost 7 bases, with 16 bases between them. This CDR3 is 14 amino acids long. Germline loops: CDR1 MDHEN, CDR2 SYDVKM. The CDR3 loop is CASRVTHSGNEQFF. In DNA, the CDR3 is TGTGCCAGCAGAGTGACGCATTCGGGGAATGAGCAGTTCTTC. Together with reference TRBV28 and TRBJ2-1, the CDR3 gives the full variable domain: DVKVTQSSRYLVKRTGEKVFLECVQDMDHENMFWYRQDPGLGLRLIYFSYDVKMKEKGDIPEGYSVSREKKERFSLILESASTNQTSMYLCASRVTHSGNEQFFGPGTRLTVL.

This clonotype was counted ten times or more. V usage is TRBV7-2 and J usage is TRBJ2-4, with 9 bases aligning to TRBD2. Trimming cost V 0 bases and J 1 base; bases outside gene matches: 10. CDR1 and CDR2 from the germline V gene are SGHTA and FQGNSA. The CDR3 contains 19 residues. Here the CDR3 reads CASSLAVSGSKGAKNIQYF. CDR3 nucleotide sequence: TGTGCCAGCAGCTTAGCGGTTAGCGGGAGCAAGGGGGCCAAAAACATTCAGTACTTC.

Here the CDR3 DNA reads TGTGCCAGCAGCTTAGAGGGGACAGGGCGCTCCTATAATTCACCCCTCCACTTT. Translation: CASSLEGTGRSYNSPLHF. The chain joins TRBV7-6 to TRBJ1-6; 9 nucleotides agree with TRBD1. Germline V lookup: CDR1 SGHVS, CDR2 FNYEAQ. This CDR3 is 18 amino acids long. Unmatched junction bases numbered 4, after V lost 1 base and J lost 0 bases. Full variable domain (rest looked up from reference TRBV7-6 and TRBJ1-6): GAGVSQSPRYKVTKRGQDVALRCDPISGHVSLYWYRQALGQGPEFLTYFNYEAQQDKSGLPNDRFSAERPEGSISTLTIQRTEQRDSAMYRCASSLEGTGRSYNSPLHFGNGTRLTVT.

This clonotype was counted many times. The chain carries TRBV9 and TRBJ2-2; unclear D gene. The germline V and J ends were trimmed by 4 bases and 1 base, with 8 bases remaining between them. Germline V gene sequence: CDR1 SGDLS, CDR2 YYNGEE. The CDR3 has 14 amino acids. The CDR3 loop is CASSPRQNTGELFF. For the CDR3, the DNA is TGTGCCAGCAGCCCCCGACAGAACACCGGGGAGCTGTTTTTT. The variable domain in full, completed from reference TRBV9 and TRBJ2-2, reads DSGVTQTPKHLITATGQRVTLRCSPRSGDLSVYWYQQSLDQGLQFLIQYYNGEERAKGNILERFSAQQFPDLHSELNLSSLELGDSALYFCASSPRQNTGELFFGEGSRLTVL.

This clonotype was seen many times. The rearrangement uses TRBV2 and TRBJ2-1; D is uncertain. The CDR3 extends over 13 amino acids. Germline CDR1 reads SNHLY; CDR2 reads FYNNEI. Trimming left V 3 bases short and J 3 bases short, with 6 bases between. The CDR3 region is CASSEADYNEQFF. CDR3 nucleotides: TGTGCCAGCAGTGAGGCGGACTACAATGAGCAGTTCTTC.

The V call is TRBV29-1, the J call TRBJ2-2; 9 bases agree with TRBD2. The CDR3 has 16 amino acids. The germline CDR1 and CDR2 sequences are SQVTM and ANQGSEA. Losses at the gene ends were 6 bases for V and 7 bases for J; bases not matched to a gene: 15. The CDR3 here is CSVNVGLAGASGELFF. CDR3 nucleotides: TGCAGCGTGAACGTGGGATTAGCGGGAGCTAGCGGGGAGCTGTTTTTT.

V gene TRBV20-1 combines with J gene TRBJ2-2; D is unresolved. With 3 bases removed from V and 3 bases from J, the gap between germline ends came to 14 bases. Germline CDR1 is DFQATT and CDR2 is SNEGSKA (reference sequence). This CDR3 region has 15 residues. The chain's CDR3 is CSASMQDLYTGELFF. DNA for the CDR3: TGCAGTGCTAGTATGCAGGACCTTTACACCGGGGAGCTGTTTTTT.

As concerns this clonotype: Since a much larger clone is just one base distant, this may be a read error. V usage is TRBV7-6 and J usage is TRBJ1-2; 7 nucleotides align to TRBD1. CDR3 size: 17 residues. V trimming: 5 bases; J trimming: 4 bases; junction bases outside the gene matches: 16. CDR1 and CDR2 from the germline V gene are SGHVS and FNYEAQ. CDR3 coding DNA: TGTGCCAGCAGCGTCACTCTGGGGGACAGTCAATTCTATGGCTACACCTTC. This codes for CASSVTLGDSQFYGYTF.

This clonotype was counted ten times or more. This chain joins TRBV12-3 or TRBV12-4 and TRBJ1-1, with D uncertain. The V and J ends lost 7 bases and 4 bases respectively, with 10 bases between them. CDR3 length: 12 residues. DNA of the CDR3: TGTGCCAGCACTTCCCTAGGCACTGAAGCTTTCTTT. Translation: CASTSLGTEAFF.

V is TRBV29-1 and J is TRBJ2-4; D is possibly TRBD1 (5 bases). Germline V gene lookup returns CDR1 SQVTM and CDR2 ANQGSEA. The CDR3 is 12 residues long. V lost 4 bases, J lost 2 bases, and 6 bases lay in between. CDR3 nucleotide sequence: TGCAGCGTTGCAGGGTCCAAAAACATTCAGTACTTC. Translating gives CSVAGSKNIQYF.

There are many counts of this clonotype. This CDR3 reads CSASTDTQYF. The CDR3 region has the DNA TGCAGTGCTTCCACAGATACGCAGTATTTT. The chain has TRBV20-1 and TRBJ2-3, with D unresolved. CDR1 is DFQATT, CDR2 SNEGSKA, per germline (reference sequence). This CDR3 region has 10 residues. V lost 5 bases and J 2 bases, leaving 2 bases between the germline ends.

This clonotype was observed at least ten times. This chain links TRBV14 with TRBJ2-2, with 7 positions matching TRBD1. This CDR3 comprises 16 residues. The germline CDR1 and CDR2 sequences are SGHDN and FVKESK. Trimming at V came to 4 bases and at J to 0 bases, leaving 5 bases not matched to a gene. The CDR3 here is CASSPLQGANTGELFF. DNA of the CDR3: TGTGCCAGCAGCCCTCTCCAGGGGGCGAACACCGGGGAGCTGTTTTTT.